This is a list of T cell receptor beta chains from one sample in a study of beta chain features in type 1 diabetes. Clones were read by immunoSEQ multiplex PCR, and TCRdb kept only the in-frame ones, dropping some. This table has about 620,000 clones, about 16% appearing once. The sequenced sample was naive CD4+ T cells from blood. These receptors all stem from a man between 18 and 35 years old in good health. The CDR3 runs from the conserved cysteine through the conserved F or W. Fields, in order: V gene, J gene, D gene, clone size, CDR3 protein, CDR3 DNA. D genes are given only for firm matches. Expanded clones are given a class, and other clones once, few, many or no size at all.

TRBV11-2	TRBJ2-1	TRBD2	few	CASSARLAGRTYNEQFF	TGTGCCAGCAGCGCCCGACTAGCGGGGAGAACATACAATGAGCAGTTCTTC
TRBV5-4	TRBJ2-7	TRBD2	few	CASSLERGLAGPYEQYF	TGTGCCAGCAGCTTGGAGCGGGGACTAGCGGGACCCTACGAGCAGTACTTC
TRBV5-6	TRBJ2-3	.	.	CASRDRDTQYF	TGTGCCAGCAGGGACAGAGATACGCAGTATTTT
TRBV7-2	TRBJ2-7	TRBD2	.	CASSLGSGGAVYEQYF	TGTGCCAGCAGCTTAGGAAGCGGGGGGGCCGTTTACGAGCAGTACTTC
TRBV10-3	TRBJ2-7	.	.	CATLGTGTYEQYF	TGTGCCACCTTGGGGACGGGGACCTACGAGCAGTACTTC
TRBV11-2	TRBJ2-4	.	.	CASSLENIQYF	TGTGCCAGCAGCTTAGAGAACATTCAGTACTTC
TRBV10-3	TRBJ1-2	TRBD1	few	CAISAVDRVYTF	TGTGCCATCAGTGCCGTAGACAGGGTTTACACCTTC
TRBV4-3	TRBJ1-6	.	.	CASSQDRRGGHNSPLHF	TGCGCCAGCAGCCAAGATCGCAGGGGCGGCCATAATTCACCCCTCCACTTT
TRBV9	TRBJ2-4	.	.	CASSVESGTNIQYF	TGTGCCAGCAGCGTAGAATCGGGGACGAACATTCAGTACTTC
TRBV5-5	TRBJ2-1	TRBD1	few	CASSAQGSEQFF	TGTGCCAGCAGCGCACAGGGGAGTGAGCAGTTCTTC
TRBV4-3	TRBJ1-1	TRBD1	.	CASSLGAGTGGEEGEAFF	TGCGCCAGCAGCCTAGGTGCCGGGACAGGGGGCGAGGAGGGTGAAGCTTTCTTT
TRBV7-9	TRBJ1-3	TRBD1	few	CASSLAGQLITGNTIYF	TGTGCCAGCAGCTTAGCGGGACAGCTCATTACTGGAAACACCATATATTTT
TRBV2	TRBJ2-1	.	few	CASVPQGSHNEQFF	TGTGCCAGCGTTCCGCAGGGATCCCACAATGAGCAGTTCTTC
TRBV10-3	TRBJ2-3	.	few	CAISVGTLSTDTQYF	TGTGCCATCAGTGTAGGGACACTTAGCACAGATACGCAGTATTTT
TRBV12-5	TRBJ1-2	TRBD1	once	CASGLVRGGQANGYTF	TGTGCTAGTGGTTTGGTACGGGGTGGACAGGCAAATGGCTACACCTTC
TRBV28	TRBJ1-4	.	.	CASSYPGTRFNEKLFF	TGTGCCAGCAGTTATCCGGGGACACGGTTTAATGAAAAACTGTTTTTT
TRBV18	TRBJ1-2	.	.	CASSRGEYYGYTF	TGTGCCAGCTCTCGTGGGGAATACTATGGCTACACCTTC
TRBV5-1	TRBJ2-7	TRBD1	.	CASRSGQGLLHEQYF	TGCGCCAGCAGAAGTGGACAGGGCTTACTACACGAGCAGTACTTC
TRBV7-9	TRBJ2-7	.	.	CASSLHGGATEQYF	TGTGCCAGCAGCTTACACGGAGGGGCAACGGAGCAGTACTTC
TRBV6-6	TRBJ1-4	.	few	CASSPFSRGEKLFF	TGTGCCAGCAGCCCTTTCTCCAGGGGCGAAAAACTGTTTTTT
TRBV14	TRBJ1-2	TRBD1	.	CASSQVRTGGYTF	TGTGCCAGCAGCCAAGTTAGGACAGGGGGCTACACCTTC
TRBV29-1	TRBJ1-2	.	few	CSVDEGRNYGYTF	TGCAGCGTTGATGAGGGGAGGAACTATGGCTACACCTTC
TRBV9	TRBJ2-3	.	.	CASSALGRADTQYF	TGTGCCAGCAGCGCCCTCGGGCGGGCAGATACGCAGTATTTT